This T cell receptor beta chain was identified during a study of a mutant IDH1 vaccine in newly diagnosed glioma. Across the whole study: Treated patients had a mean age of 40.4 years and a sex split that was roughly 62% male and around 38% female. Standard pretreatment was either radiotherapy, temozolomide, or, for most, radiochemotherapy with temozolomide.

Findings and limits, study-wide: More than 80% of patients showed vaccine-induced immune responses across multiple MHC alleles.

Sample time point: baseline, week 1 (first vaccination visit). The treatment was: pre-vaccination baseline after standard-of-care therapy. In every donor, the tumor was a new WHO grade 3 or 4 IDH1-mutant, ATRX-lost astrocytoma. CDR3 size: 17 residues. Trimming cost V 6 bases and J 2 bases, with 22 bases left between them. The germline V gene has CDR1 LNHDA and CDR2 SQIVND (reference sequence). As for this clone: Its antigen is unidentified.

Profiling relied on immunoSEQ multiplex PCR, and the TCRdb table lists in-frame clones only, not all of them. The repertoire holds fewer than 85,000 clones, 80% to 90% seen once, with about 3% in the top ten. The rearrangement links TRBV19 to TRBJ1-1; D gene uncertain. The source was PBMCs, collected from a glioma patient treated with radiotherapy, temozolomide or both. This sequence was found in a young man with glioma. CDR3 coding DNA: TGTGCCAGTAGATCTCCCCGGGATAGAGCCTCAAACACTGAAGCTTTCTTT. This gives the protein CASRSPRDRASNTEAFF.